Listed here are 4 T cell receptor beta chains from one sample, sequenced in a study of T cell clones after liver transplantation (dated 2019 in TCRdb). Library prep was done by the immunoSEQ multiplex PCR assay. In TCRdb, the immuneACCESS table is reduced to in-frame sequences with V and J assigned. These tables do not hold every clone; where another copy was compared, an unresolved V gene accounts for under half, and the others remain unexplained. The sample yields fewer than 70,000 clones; about two thirds were counted once. About 15% of the sample is in the top ten clones. The meaning of the sample's time point label: pre-transplant. This material consisted of CD4+ T cells from blood, taken before liver transplant. The receptors here all came from a human donor who received a liver transplant.

This chain uses TRBV7-9 with TRBJ1-4; 7 positions match TRBD1. With V trimmed by 5 bases and J by 7 bases, 10 bases remained unmatched. Germline CDR1 reads SEHNR; CDR2 reads FQNEAQ (reference sequence). CDR3 length: 15 amino acids. This chain's CDR3 is CASSAQTGSVEKLFF. CDR3 nucleotides: TGTGCCAGCAGCGCCCAGACAGGGTCGGTTGAAAAACTGTTTTTT.

The chain recombines TRBV28 with TRBJ1-6, with TRBD1 matching 8 bases. The CDR3 contains 16 residues. The J segment lost 8 bases and the V segment lost 3 bases, leaving 9 bases of the junction unmatched. Germline V gives CDR1 MDHEN, CDR2 SYDVKM. CDR3 sequence (DNA): TGTGCCAGCAGTTTGAGTTGGGGCAGGGGGCATTCACCCCTCCACTTT. It specifies CASSLSWGRGHSPLHF. The full variable domain, rest sourced from reference TRBV28 and TRBJ1-6, is DVKVTQSSRYLVKRTGEKVFLECVQDMDHENMFWYRQDPGLGLRLIYFSYDVKMKEKGDIPEGYSVSREKKERFSLILESASTNQTSMYLCASSLSWGRGHSPLHFGNGTRLTVT.

V is TRBV28 and J is TRBJ1-1, with D perhaps TRBD1 (6 bases). CDR1 is MDHEN and CDR2 is SYDVKM in the germline V gene. The ends were cut back, 7 bases at V and 10 bases at J, with 16 bases in the middle. This CDR3 region has 12 residues. CDR3 DNA: TGTGCCAGCATCTTTCCAGGGGCCGCAGCTTTCTTT. Protein: CASIFPGAAAFF.

The chain employs TRBV19 and TRBJ1-1; TRBD1 matches 7 bases. The germline V gene has CDR1 LNHDA and CDR2 SQIVND (reference sequence). V gave up 1 base and J gave up 11 bases; unmatched junction bases: 10. The CDR3 length is 14 residues. The CDR3 is CASSIGTEGAMAFF. The CDR3, as DNA: TGTGCCAGTAGTATAGGAACAGAGGGGGCAATGGCTTTCTTT.